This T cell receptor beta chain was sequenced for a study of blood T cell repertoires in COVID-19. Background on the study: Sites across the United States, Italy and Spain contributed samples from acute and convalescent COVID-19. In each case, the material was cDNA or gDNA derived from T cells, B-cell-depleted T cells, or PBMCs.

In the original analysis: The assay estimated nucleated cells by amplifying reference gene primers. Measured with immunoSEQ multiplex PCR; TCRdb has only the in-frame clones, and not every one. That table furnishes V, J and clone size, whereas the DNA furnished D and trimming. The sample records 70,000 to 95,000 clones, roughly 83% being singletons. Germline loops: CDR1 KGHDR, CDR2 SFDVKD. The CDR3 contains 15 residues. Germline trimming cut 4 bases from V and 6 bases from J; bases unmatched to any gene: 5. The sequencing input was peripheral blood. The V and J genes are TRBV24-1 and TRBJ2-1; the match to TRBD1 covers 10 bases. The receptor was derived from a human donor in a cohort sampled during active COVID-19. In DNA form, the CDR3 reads TGTGCCACCAGTGAGACAGGGGGCTTGAGCAATGAGCAGTTCTTC. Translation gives CATSETGGLSNEQFF.